Listed below are T cell receptor beta chains from one sample, sequenced in a study of T-cell reconstitution after alpha-beta-depleted transplantation in children. Via MiXCR, TCRdb re-called the PCR reads, giving one row per CDR3 protein. Of 200,000 to 300,000 distinct CDR3 sequences in the sample, 12% were seen once. Sample: PBMCs from the stem cell graft donor, taken from the stem cell graft. These TCRs come from a human donor who donated a stem cell graft to a child with acute lymphoblastic leukemia. Each CDR3 is given with its conserved first and last residue. A D gene is named only where the DNA matches it firmly. Not every row has a clone size; where given, it reads once, few, many or a size class.

17	TRBV9	TRBJ1-1	many	TRBD1	TGTGCCAGCAGCGTAGGCAGGGGGCACAGACCGAACACTGAAGCTTTCTTT	CASSVGRGHRPNTEAFF
13	TRBV7-9	TRBJ1-4	many	.	TGTGCCAGCAGCTTAGCTGGGGGTGAAAAACTGTTTTTT	CASSLAGGEKLFF
13	TRBV11-2	TRBJ2-1	many	.	TGTGCCAGCAGCTTATTGGGCCAGCGTGAGCAGTTCTTC	CASSLLGQREQFF
16	TRBV28	TRBJ2-3	many	TRBD1	TGTGCCAGCAGTTTGAGGGGACAGGGGTCCTCAGATACGCAGTATTTT	CASSLRGQGSSDTQYF
15	TRBV5-5	TRBJ1-2	many	TRBD1	TGTGCCAGCAGCTTGGGGGGACAGGGGCCCTATGGCTACACCTTC	CASSLGGQGPYGYTF
16	TRBV7-2	TRBJ1-2	many	TRBD1	TGTGCCAGCAGCTTAGCCCGGACAGGGGCTAACTATGGCTACACCTTC	CASSLARTGANYGYTF
13	TRBV12-3/TRBV12-4	TRBJ2-5	many	.	TGTGCCAGCAGTTTTGGCCGTGGGGAGACCCAGTACTTC	CASSFGRGETQYF
16	TRBV28	TRBJ2-7	many	.	TGTGCCAGCAGTTTTTCAGGAACAGACCTATCCTACGAGCAGTACTTC	CASSFSGTDLSYEQYF
15	TRBV7-2	TRBJ2-2	many	TRBD1	TGTGCCAGCAGGCCGGGACAGGGGAACACCGGGGAGCTGTTTTTT	CASRPGQGNTGELFF
14	TRBV3-1	TRBJ1-2	many	TRBD1	TGTGCCAGCAGCCCGGACAGGGGAACCGATGGCTACACCTTC	CASSPDRGTDGYTF
10	TRBV29-1	TRBJ1-2	.	.	TGCAGCGTTGGGGAGTATGGCTACACCTTC	CSVGEYGYTF
15	TRBV15	TRBJ2-3	many	.	TGTGCCACCAGCAGTGACAGCGCACTCACAGATACGCAGTATTTT	CATSSDSALTDTQYF
13	TRBV9	TRBJ1-1	many	.	TGTGCCAGCAGCGTAGACCTGAACACTGAAGCTTTCTTT	CASSVDLNTEAFF
14	TRBV5-5	TRBJ1-2	many	.	TGTGCCAGCAGCTTTACAGGGATGAGCTCGGGCTACACCTTC	CASSFTGMSSGYTF
14	TRBV20-1	TRBJ1-1	many	.	TGCAGTGCGCGTGACGGGACGACCGGGACTGAAGCTTTCTTT	CSARDGTTGTEAFF
13	TRBV10-3	TRBJ1-1	many	.	TGTGCCATCAGTGAAAGGCAAAGCGCTGAAGCTTTCTTT	CAISERQSAEAFF
14	TRBV20-1	TRBJ2-1	few	TRBD2	TGCAGTGCTAGAGAGCCTAGCGGGAGGGCCGAGCAGTTCTTC	CSAREPSGRAEQFF
13	TRBV7-9	TRBJ2-7	.	.	TGTGCCAGCGGGGGAATGGGGAGCTACGAGCAGTACTTC	CASGGMGSYEQYF
16	TRBV20-1	TRBJ2-7	many	.	TGCAGTGCTAGAGAGGTGCAGGACCCCCGCTACTACGAGCAGTACTTC	CSAREVQDPRYYEQYF
15	TRBV11-2	TRBJ2-7	many	.	TGTGCCAGCAGCTTAGACCCGGGCCGATCCTACGAGCAGTACTTC	CASSLDPGRSYEQYF
19	TRBV6-5	TRBJ2-3	.	.	TGTGCCAGCAGTTACTTAAACTTCCCGGGATTTAGGTCCCCAGATACGCAGTATTTT	CASSYLNFPGFRSPDTQYF
13	TRBV19	TRBJ1-5	many	.	TGTGCCAGTAGGGGAGGTCTCAATCAGCCCCAGCATTTT	CASRGGLNQPQHF
15	TRBV3-1	TRBJ1-1	many	TRBD1	TGTGCCAGCAGCCAAGAGGGGACAGAGAACACTGAAGCTTTCTTT	CASSQEGTENTEAFF
13	TRBV20-1	TRBJ2-7	.	TRBD1	TGCAGTGCTCACGGGACAGGGTCCTACGAGCAGTACTTC	CSAHGTGSYEQYF
14	TRBV6-5	TRBJ1-1	many	TRBD1	TGTGCCAGCAGTTTGGACAGGGGGAGCACTGAAGCTTTCTTT	CASSLDRGSTEAFF